This T cell receptor beta chain was obtained from a study of blood T cell repertoires in COVID-19. For the study at large: The samples span acute and convalescent COVID-19 from the United States, Italy and Spain. T cells, B-cell-depleted T cells, or PBMCs supplied cDNA or gDNA.

V dropped 5 bases and J dropped 5; count of bases not matched to a gene: 2. The CDR3 extends over 14 amino acids. Germline CDR1 MNHEY, CDR2 SMNVEV (reference sequence). Repertoires were generated with immunoSEQ multiplex PCR, while TCRdb's copy carries only in-frame clones and drops some. The sample includes 50,000 to 75,000 clones, approximately 79% of them seen just once. This clone is classed as medium-sized. The sequenced sample consisted of peripheral blood. This sequence was found in a man in his sixties with acute or convalescent COVID-19. The V call is TRBV27, the J call TRBJ2-7, with 14 bases lining up with TRBD2. CDR3 coding DNA: TGTGCCAGCAGTAGGGGACTAGCGGGAGACGAGCAGTACTTC. Translating it yields CASSRGLAGDEQYF.